The TCR beta chain described here comes from a study of early T cells in non-severe SARS-CoV-2 infection. Across the whole study: Alpha and beta chains were unpaired, from unsorted whole-blood bulk RNA.

This clonotype has ten or more counts. Its antigen is not identified. cDNA molecules, individually, were tagged with unique molecular identifiers. MiXCR, applied by TCRdb to the 5' RACE reads, yields one record per CDR3 protein. Of roughly 69,000 distinct CDR3 sequences listed, about 9% were seen once; the top ten hold 15% to 19%. Notes on the study in general: Sequences matched to VDJdb favored anti-spike CD8 responses, while private and CD4 specificities were missed.

Unmatched junction bases numbered 10, after V lost 8 bases and J lost 6 bases. The CDR3 runs to 14 residues. Germline values: CDR1 MDHEN, CDR2 SYDVKM. The sequencing here drew on whole blood, taken at baseline. The sequence derives from an adult who was a healthcare worker with PCR-confirmed SARS-CoV-2 infection or an uninfected control (not recorded which). The chain is built from TRBV28 and TRBJ1-5; 7 positions match TRBD1. In nucleotides, the CDR3 is TGTGCCAGCCTAGTAGGGGGCTTCGGTCAGCCCCAGCATTTT. Translation gives CASLVGGFGQPQHF.